Shown below are 3 T cell receptor beta chains from a single sample sequenced in a study of CD4 T cells in relation to SARS-CoV-2 and coronaviruses. Here immunoSEQ multiplex PCR was the method, and the copy in TCRdb shows in-frame clones only, minus some. The profile covers about 59,000 clones, with 86% appearing a single time and more than 1.1% taken by the ten largest. CD4+ T cells from unexposed donors were obtained before the COVID-19 pandemic (2011-2018). The sample comprised memory CD4+ T cells from PBMCs. The receptor set was obtained from a human donor in good health.

The chain joins TRBV6-5 to TRBJ2-7; possibly TRBD2 for D (6 bases). This CDR3 has 14 amino acids. The ends were cut back, 8 bases at V and 2 bases at J, with 16 bases in the middle. The germline V gene has CDR1 MNHEY and CDR2 SVGAGI. CDR3 protein: CASLRDFRAYEQYF. The CDR3 bases are TGTGCCAGCCTCCGGGACTTTCGAGCCTACGAGCAGTACTTC.

This sequence joins TRBV19 and TRBJ1-5, with TRBD1 matching over 7 bases. Trimming at V came to 2 bases and at J to 8 bases, leaving 9 bases not matched to a gene. This CDR3 is 15 amino acids long. Germline V gene sequence: CDR1 LNHDA, CDR2 SQIVND (reference sequence). The CDR3 protein is CASSIRQGNAEPQHF. The CDR3 DNA follows: TGTGCCAGTAGTATACGACAGGGCAATGCGGAGCCCCAGCATTTT.

V usage is TRBV7-9 and J usage is TRBJ1-2; 11 bases fit TRBD1. Trimming took 5 bases from V and 8 from J; bases not matched to a gene: 7. The CDR3 totals 14 residues. CDR1 and CDR2 from the germline V gene are SEHNR and FQNEAQ (reference sequence). The CDR3 DNA reads as TGTGCCAGCAGCCTGGGACAGGGGGTCGAAGGCTACACCTTC. Residues: CASSLGQGVEGYTF.